The 21 T cell receptor beta chains in this list originate from one sample, sequenced in a study of blood T cell repertoires in COVID-19. The table came from immunoSEQ multiplex PCR; TCRdb's copy has only in-frame clones and leaves some out. The sample contains around 250,000 clones, 82% of which appear only once. The material sequenced was peripheral blood. The receptor source for this set is a woman aged 18-29 years with acute or convalescent COVID-19.

The CDR3 reads CASRQGNGNTEAFF. The CDR3 region has the DNA TGCGCCAGCAGACAGGGGAATGGGAACACTGAAGCTTTCTTT. The chain couples TRBV4-3 to TRBJ1-1, with TRBD1 identical over 7 bases. J gave up 1 base and V 6 bases, and 5 bases lay outside the gene matches. The length of the CDR3 is 14 residues. Germline lookup yields CDR1 LGHNA and CDR2 YSLEER.

The chain combines TRBV29-1 with TRBJ2-7, with D perhaps TRBD2 (5 bases). Germline-derived CDR1 and CDR2 are SQVTM and ANQGSEA. The length of the CDR3 is 12 residues. Deletions cut 1 base from V and 6 bases from J, with 10 bases between. CDR3 nucleotides: TGCAGCGTTGAAGGCCCCGGAGGCGAGCAGTACTTC. Its protein product is CSVEGPGGEQYF.

V and J are TRBV5-1 and TRBJ2-5, with D perhaps matching TRBD1 (6 bases). V shed 0 bases and J shed 4 bases, with 16 bases lying between them. The germline V gene encodes CDR1 SGHRS and CDR2 YFSETQ. This CDR3 comprises 16 residues. The CDR3 loop reads CASSLVGSVQGETQYF. In DNA form, the CDR3 reads TGCGCCAGCAGCTTGGTAGGGTCCGTACAGGGAGAGACCCAGTACTTC.

This chain uses TRBV7-2 with TRBJ1-2; tentatively, D is TRBD1 (6 bases). Germline CDR1 is SGHTA and CDR2 is FQGNSA. The CDR3 spans 18 residues. Between the trimmed V and J ends, which lost 1 base and 0 bases, there was a span of 18 bases. CDR3 amino acids: CASSLGFGGVTANYGYTF. The CDR3 DNA reads TGTGCCAGCAGCTTAGGATTTGGGGGCGTAACGGCTAACTATGGCTACACCTTC.

The V gene is TRBV6-5, the J gene TRBJ2-7; TRBD2 agrees at 13 bases. This CDR3 spans 16 amino acids. With V trimmed by 2 bases and J by 6 bases, 7 bases remained unmatched. From germline, CDR1 is MNHEY and CDR2 SVGAGI. CDR3 loop: CASSYNFGLAGAEQYF. CDR3 coding DNA: TGTGCCAGCAGTTACAATTTTGGACTAGCGGGAGCCGAGCAGTACTTC.

This clone appeared once. The chain is built from TRBV2 and TRBJ2-2, with TRBD2 matching over 12 bases. The germline gives CDR1 SNHLY, CDR2 FYNNEI. The CDR3 loop spans 15 amino acids. The V and J ends lost 6 bases and 3 bases, in that order; junction bases with no gene match: 2. This CDR3 is CASRGTSGYTGELFF. The CDR3 nucleotides are TGTGCCAGCAGAGGGACTAGCGGGTACACCGGGGAGCTGTTTTTT.

This chain joins TRBV2 and TRBJ1-5; 11 bases are shared with TRBD1. The CDR3 has 15 amino acids. Germline CDR1 reads SNHLY; CDR2 reads FYNNEI. The ends lost 5 bases at V and 5 bases at J; junction bases unmatched: 5. For the CDR3, the DNA is TGTGCCAGCAGTTACCCGGGACAGGGGGATCAGCCCCAGCATTTT. Its translation: CASSYPGQGDQPQHF.

The chain employs TRBV2 and TRBJ2-7; D is unresolved. Germline lookup yields CDR1 SNHLY and CDR2 FYNNEI. The CDR3 runs 11 residues. With 4 bases removed from V and 4 bases from J, the gap between germline ends came to 5 bases. CDR3 bases: TGTGCCAGCAGTGCCAAATACGAGCAGTACTTC. It is translated as CASSAKYEQYF.

The rearrangement links TRBV6-5 to TRBJ2-7, with TRBD2 identical over 9 bases. Per germline, CDR1 MNHEY and CDR2 SVGAGI. V trimming: 2 bases; J trimming: 2 bases; junction bases outside the gene matches: 7. The length of the CDR3 is 16 residues. The CDR3 spells CASSYQSSGVTYEQYF. The CDR3 region has the DNA TGTGCCAGCAGTTACCAGTCTAGCGGGGTCACCTACGAGCAGTACTTC.

The genes are TRBV6-5 and TRBJ1-1; no definite D call. The CDR3 is 12 amino acids. CDR1 MNHEY and CDR2 SVGAGI come from the germline V gene. The V gene lost 8 bases and the J gene lost 0 bases, with 7 bases spanning the gap. CDR3 in DNA: TGTGCCAGCGCCAGGCTGAACACTGAAGCTTTCTTT. Translation: CASARLNTEAFF.

The chain couples TRBV15 to TRBJ2-1; 8 bases agree with TRBD2. The CDR3 spans 17 residues. V shed 4 bases, J shed 1 base, and the junction held 9 bases outside the gene matches. The V gene's germline CDR1 is LNHNV and CDR2 YYDKDF (reference sequence). This CDR3 reads CATSKEVLAGSYNEQFF. The CDR3 region has the DNA TGTGCCACCAGCAAAGAGGTATTAGCGGGATCCTACAATGAGCAGTTCTTC.

The chain has TRBV27 and TRBJ2-3; TRBD2 is a possible D gene (5 bases). Per the germline V gene, CDR1 is MNHEY and CDR2 is SMNVEV (reference sequence). The ends were cut back, 2 bases at V and 0 bases at J, with 6 bases in the middle. This CDR3 comprises 14 residues. CDR3 amino acids: CASSLTGSTDTQYF. The CDR3 DNA is TGTGCCAGCAGTTTAACGGGAAGCACAGATACGCAGTATTTT.

This clone was found a few times. This chain uses TRBV10-1 with TRBJ2-3, with D possibly TRBD2 on 6 matching bases. The germline V gene encodes CDR1 WNHNN and CDR2 SYGVQD (reference sequence). With 2 bases removed from V and 3 bases from J, the gap between germline ends came to 12 bases. This CDR3 region has 15 residues. In DNA, the CDR3 is TGCGCCAGCAGTGAGAATGTAGCGGAAACAGATACGCAGTATTTT. Its protein product is CASSENVAETDTQYF.

V is TRBV24-1 and J is TRBJ1-2; D possibly corresponds to TRBD1 (5 bases). Trimming stripped 0 bases from V and 2 bases from J, with 6 bases between. The length of the CDR3 is 14 residues. Germline loops: CDR1 KGHDR, CDR2 SFDVKD. CDR3 sequence: CATSDLSGNYGYTF. In nucleotides, the CDR3 is TGTGCCACCAGTGATTTGTCAGGGAACTATGGCTACACCTTC.

The chain uses TRBV9 and TRBJ2-5; D remains ambiguous. The ends were cut back, 0 bases at V and 2 bases at J, with 11 bases in the middle. The CDR3 loop spans 15 amino acids. The germline gives CDR1 SGDLS, CDR2 YYNGEE. CDR3 nucleotide sequence: TGTGCCAGCAGCGTAGCTGAGAGACTGCAAGAGACCCAGTACTTC. It codes for CASSVAERLQETQYF.

The genes are TRBV4-3 and TRBJ1-4, with a weak D call TRBD1 (6 bases). The V end was cut by 1 base, the J end by 0 bases, with 15 bases between. CDR1 LGHNA and CDR2 YSLEER come from the germline V gene. CDR3 size: 18 residues. The CDR3 spells CASSQAGGGGTTNEKLFF. The CDR3 nucleotides are TGCGCCAGCAGCCAAGCGGGGGGGGGCGGGACAACTAATGAAAAACTGTTTTTT.

The chain joins TRBV27 to TRBJ2-1; 8 nucleotides match TRBD2. The V gene end was trimmed by 5 bases and the J gene end by 6 bases; junction bases not matched to a gene: 9. The germline gives CDR1 MNHEY, CDR2 SMNVEV (reference sequence). The CDR3 loop spans 15 amino acids. DNA for the CDR3: TGTGCCAGCAGTACCGGGACTAGTACAATCAATGAGCAGTTCTTC. Its translation is CASSTGTSTINEQFF.

This rearrangement joins TRBV7-2 to TRBJ2-1, with a weak D call TRBD1 (6 bases). This CDR3 has 15 amino acids. Looked up from germline, CDR1 is SGHTA and CDR2 is FQGNSA. The V and J ends lost 1 base and 6 bases respectively, with 13 bases between them. DNA of the CDR3: TGTGCCAGCAGCTTAGTATGGGACACGACCAATGAGCAGTTCTTC. Protein product: CASSLVWDTTNEQFF.

The rearrangement joins TRBV6-5 to TRBJ2-1, with D maybe TRBD1 (5 bases). The CDR3 extends over 15 amino acids. Trimming took off 0 bases at V and 7 bases at J, with 13 bases between the two ends. Looked up from germline, CDR1 is MNHEY and CDR2 is SVGAGI. CDR3 nucleotide sequence: TGTGCCAGCAGTTACTCGGGGCTAGTCGGGAATGAGCAGTTCTTC. This encodes CASSYSGLVGNEQFF.

The chain couples TRBV2 to TRBJ2-7, with 9 bases lining up with TRBD2. The CDR3 length is 14 residues. The trim removed 4 bases at V and 4 bases at J, leaving 5 bases unmatched. Per the germline V gene, CDR1 is SNHLY and CDR2 is FYNNEI. CDR3 amino acids: CASSAGTSRYEQYF. The CDR3 DNA reads TGTGCCAGCAGTGCCGGGACTAGCAGATACGAGCAGTACTTC.

CDR3 DNA sequence: TGTGCTAGTGGCTTAGACGGGACTAGCGGGTACGATGAGCAGTTCTTC. It yields the protein CASGLDGTSGYDEQFF. The chain has TRBV12-5 and TRBJ2-1, with TRBD2 matching 12 bases. CDR1 LGHNT and CDR2 FRNRAP come from the germline V gene. V shed 6 bases, J shed 8 bases, and the junction held 11 bases outside the gene matches. The CDR3 runs to 16 residues.